A selection of T cell receptor beta chains follows, all from one sample in a study of blood T cell repertoires in COVID-19. The data were produced by immunoSEQ multiplex PCR, yet TCRdb's version contains in-frame clones alone and is incomplete. In the table there are tens of thousands of clones, 80% to 85% of which are singletons. The specimen sequenced was peripheral blood. The receptors were gathered from a human donor in a cohort sampled during active COVID-19. CDR3s include the opening cysteine and the closing phenylalanine or tryptophan. Each record gives: V gene, clone size, D gene, J gene, CDR3 protein, CDR3 DNA. A D gene is named only where the DNA matches it firmly. Size is omitted from some rows. Given values are once, few, many or a class for expanded clones.

TRBV5-5	-	-	TRBJ1-1	CASSLSMNTEAFF	TGTGCCAGCAGCTTGTCCATGAACACTGAAGCTTTCTTT
TRBV5-4	-	-	TRBJ2-5	CASSLGTRETQYF	TGTGCCAGCAGCTTGGGGACAAGGGAGACCCAGTACTTC
TRBV28	once	TRBD1	TRBJ1-4	CASSVDRGPTNEKLFF	TGTGCCAGCAGTGTTGACAGGGGCCCGACAAATGAAAAACTGTTTTTT
TRBV7-3	-	TRBD2	TRBJ2-3	CASSLGLAGGYTDTQYF	TGTGCCAGCAGCTTGGGACTAGCGGGGGGCTACACAGATACGCAGTATTTT
TRBV2	-	TRBD2	TRBJ2-7	CASSPSGGPYEQYF	TGTGCCAGCAGTCCTAGCGGGGGGCCCTACGAGCAGTACTTC
TRBV4-1	-	TRBD1	TRBJ2-7	CASSQEVTGVSYEQYF	TGCGCCAGCAGCCAAGAAGTAACAGGGGTATCCTACGAGCAGTACTTC
TRBV4-1	few	TRBD2	TRBJ2-7	CASSLSPGTSGGEQYF	TGCGCCAGCAGCCTCAGCCCCGGGACTAGCGGAGGCGAGCAGTACTTC
TRBV6-5	-	TRBD1	TRBJ1-2	CASSYGTADGYTF	TGTGCCAGCAGTTACGGGACAGCCGATGGCTACACCTTC
TRBV10-3	-	-	TRBJ2-7	CAISVDRGNKQYF	TGTGCCATCTCTGTAGATAGGGGTAACAAGCAGTACTTC
TRBV6-4	-	-	TRBJ2-7	CASSDSGLRAYEQYF	TGTGCCAGCAGTGACTCGGGGTTGAGGGCCTACGAGCAGTACTTC
TRBV2	-	-	TRBJ1-1	CASQLDRTPEAFF	TGTGCCAGCCAGCTGGACAGAACCCCTGAAGCTTTCTTT
TRBV12-3/TRBV12-4	-	-	TRBJ1-3	CASSPPGDNTIYF	TGTGCCAGCAGTCCGCCAGGGGATAACACCATATATTTT
TRBV6-2/TRBV6-3	-	TRBD1	TRBJ1-3	CASSRDSSVPSGNTIYF	TGTGCCAGCAGTCGGGACAGTAGCGTTCCCTCTGGAAACACCATATATTTT
TRBV28	-	TRBD1	TRBJ2-2	CASSPPHRGTGELFF	TGTGCCAGCAGTCCCCCCCACAGGGGGACCGGGGAGCTGTTTTTT
TRBV15	-	-	TRBJ1-1	CATSRPQGQGSTEAFF	TGTGCCACCAGCAGACCCCAGGGTCAGGGGAGCACTGAAGCTTTCTTT
TRBV27	-	TRBD2	TRBJ2-1	CASSLARTSGENEQFF	TGTGCCAGCAGTTTAGCCCGGACTAGCGGGGAGAATGAGCAGTTCTTC
TRBV28	-	-	TRBJ2-1	CASRPGHYNEQFF	TGTGCCAGCAGGCCGGGACACTACAATGAGCAGTTCTTC
TRBV18	-	TRBD1	TRBJ2-4	CASSPLTGENIQYF	TGTGCCAGCTCACCCTTGACAGGGGAAAACATTCAGTACTTC
TRBV28	-	-	TRBJ2-7	CASSFLGGSSYEQYF	TGTGCCAGCAGTTTTCTGGGTGGGAGCTCCTACGAGCAGTACTTC
TRBV6-2/TRBV6-3	once	-	TRBJ2-2	CASSHRENTGELFF	TGTGCCAGCAGCCACCGGGAGAACACCGGGGAGCTGTTTTTT
TRBV6-5	-	TRBD1	TRBJ1-2	CASSLTLQGAHYGYTF	TGTGCCAGCAGTTTAACCCTTCAGGGGGCCCACTATGGCTACACCTTC
TRBV5-4	-	TRBD1	TRBJ1-3	CASLDRDRNTIYF	TGTGCCAGCCTGGACAGGGACAGAAACACCATATATTTT
TRBV24-1	-	TRBD1	TRBJ2-7	CATSDPTGGGYEQYF	TGTGCCACCAGTGACCCGACAGGGGGCGGGTACGAGCAGTACTTC
TRBV4-1	-	TRBD1	TRBJ1-4	CASRPIQGATVGKLFF	TGCGCCAGCAGACCGATACAGGGGGCGACCGTTGGAAAACTGTTTTTT
TRBV27	-	-	TRBJ2-2	CASSLHEAGELFF	TGTGCCAGCAGTTTACATGAGGCCGGGGAGCTGTTTTTT
TRBV5-6	-	TRBD1	TRBJ1-2	CASSRKGARGYTF	TGTGCCAGCAGCAGAAAGGGGGCTCGTGGCTACACCTTC
TRBV5-1	once	TRBD2	TRBJ2-5	CASSLAVQSGKETQYF	TGCGCCAGCAGCTTGGCCGTGCAGAGCGGGAAAGAGACCCAGTACTTC
TRBV15	once	-	TRBJ1-1	CATSRDRVGQDFF	TGTGCCACCAGCAGAGATCGCGTTGGGCAGGATTTCTTT
TRBV7-3	-	-	TRBJ2-1	CASSPLGGLGEQFF	TGTGCCAGCAGCCCGCTTGGCGGGTTGGGGGAGCAGTTCTTC
TRBV18	-	-	TRBJ2-7	CASSPQDYEQYF	TGTGCCAGCTCACCTCAGGATTACGAGCAGTACTTC
TRBV10-3	-	-	TRBJ2-7	CAISERGEQYF	TGTGCCATCAGTGAGCGGGGCGAGCAGTACTTC
TRBV12-3/TRBV12-4	-	TRBD1	TRBJ1-1	CASSRQGVTEAFF	TGTGCCAGCAGCCGACAGGGCGTAACTGAAGCTTTCTTT
TRBV5-8	-	-	TRBJ2-2	CASSLAGWGQDTGELFF	TGTGCCAGCAGCTTGGCCGGTTGGGGGCAAGACACCGGGGAGCTGTTTTTT
TRBV7-8	-	TRBD2	TRBJ2-3	CASSQLLLAALGDTQYF	TGTGCCAGCAGCCAATTGTTACTAGCGGCACTGGGAGATACGCAGTATTTT
TRBV19	-	TRBD1	TRBJ2-1	CASSRSHTGTGSPNEQFF	TGTGCCAGTAGTAGATCTCATACCGGGACAGGGTCGCCCAATGAGCAGTTCTTC
TRBV6-4	-	-	TRBJ1-3	CASSETPGNTIYF	TGTGCCAGCAGTGAAACACCTGGAAACACCATATATTTT
TRBV6-2/TRBV6-3	-	TRBD2	TRBJ2-2	CASSRIAGGAGELFF	TGTGCCAGCAGTCGTATCGCGGGGGGGGCCGGGGAGCTGTTTTTT
TRBV3-1/TRBV3-2	-	-	TRBJ1-2	CASSQDRVRRYYGYTF	TGTGCCAGCAGCCAAGATCGGGTACGGCGATACTATGGCTACACCTTC
TRBV7-9	-	-	TRBJ1-1	CASSLGGQNLEAFF	TGTGCCAGCAGCTTAGGAGGACAGAACCTTGAAGCTTTCTTT
TRBV6-5	-	-	TRBJ2-4	CASSFQEENIQYF	TGTGCCAGCAGTTTTCAGGAGGAAAACATTCAGTACTTC